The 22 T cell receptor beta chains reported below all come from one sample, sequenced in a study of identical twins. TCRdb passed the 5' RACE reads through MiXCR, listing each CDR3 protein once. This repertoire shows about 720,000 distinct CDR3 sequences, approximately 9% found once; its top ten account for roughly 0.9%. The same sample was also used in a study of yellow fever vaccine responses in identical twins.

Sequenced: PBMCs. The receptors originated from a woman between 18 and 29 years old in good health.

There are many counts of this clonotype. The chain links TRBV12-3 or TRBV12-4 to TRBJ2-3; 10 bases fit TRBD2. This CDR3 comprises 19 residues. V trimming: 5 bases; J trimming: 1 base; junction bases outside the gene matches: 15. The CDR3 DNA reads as TGTGCCAGCAGTGGGGAGCGGGGGGGGACATTTTTACGCACAGATACGCAGTATTTT. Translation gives CASSGERGGTFLRTDTQYF.

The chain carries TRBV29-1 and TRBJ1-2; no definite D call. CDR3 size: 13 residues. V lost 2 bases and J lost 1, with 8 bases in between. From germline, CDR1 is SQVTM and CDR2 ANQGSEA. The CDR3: CSVEHVLNYGYTF. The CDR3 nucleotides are TGCAGCGTTGAACACGTACTTAACTATGGCTACACCTTC.

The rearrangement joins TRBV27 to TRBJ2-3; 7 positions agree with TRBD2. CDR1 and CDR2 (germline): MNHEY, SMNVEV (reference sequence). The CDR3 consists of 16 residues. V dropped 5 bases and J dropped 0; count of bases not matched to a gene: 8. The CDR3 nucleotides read TGTGCCAGCAGTGAACATAGCGGGCGAAGCACAGATACGCAGTATTTT. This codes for CASSEHSGRSTDTQYF.

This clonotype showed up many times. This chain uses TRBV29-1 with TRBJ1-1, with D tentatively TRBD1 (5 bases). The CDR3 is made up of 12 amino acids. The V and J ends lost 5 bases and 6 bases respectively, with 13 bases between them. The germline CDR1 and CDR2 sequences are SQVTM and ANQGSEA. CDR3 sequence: CSVRRGIPEAFF. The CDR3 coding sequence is TGCAGCGTTAGACGGGGCATTCCTGAAGCTTTCTTT.

CDR3 loop: CSASPSSSGRVGEQYF. CDR3 nucleotide sequence: TGCAGTGCTAGCCCCTCTTCTAGCGGGAGGGTCGGCGAGCAGTACTTC. This sequence joins TRBV20-1 and TRBJ2-7; 12 nucleotides match TRBD2. Looked up from germline, CDR1 is DFQATT and CDR2 is SNEGSKA (reference sequence). V lost 3 bases to trimming and J lost 6 bases; unmatched junction nucleotides: 12. This CDR3 has 16 amino acids.

Here the CDR3 DNA reads TGCGCCAGCAGCTTGGCCGGACAGGGGGCAATAGATACGCAGTATTTT. Translated, it gives CASSLAGQGAIDTQYF. The chain carries TRBV5-1 and TRBJ2-3, with 11 bases identical to TRBD1. Germline V gene lookup returns CDR1 SGHRS and CDR2 YFSETQ. Trimming took 0 bases from V and 5 from J; bases not matched to a gene: 5. The CDR3 has 16 residues.

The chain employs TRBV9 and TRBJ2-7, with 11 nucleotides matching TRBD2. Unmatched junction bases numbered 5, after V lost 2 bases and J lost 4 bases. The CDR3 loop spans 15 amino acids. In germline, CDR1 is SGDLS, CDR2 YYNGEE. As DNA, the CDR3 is TGTGCCAGCAGCGTCTATAGCGGGGGGGCGTACGAGCAGTACTTC. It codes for CASSVYSGGAYEQYF.

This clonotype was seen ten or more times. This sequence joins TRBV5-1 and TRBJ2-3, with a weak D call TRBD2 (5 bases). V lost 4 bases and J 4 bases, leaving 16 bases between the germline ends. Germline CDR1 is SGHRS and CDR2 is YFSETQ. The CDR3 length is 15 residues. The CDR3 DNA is TGCGCCAGCAGCATCGGACTCAAGGCGGCAGATACGCAGTATTTT. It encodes CASSIGLKAADTQYF. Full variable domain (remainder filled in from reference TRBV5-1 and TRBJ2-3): KAGVTQTPRYLIKTRGQQVTLSCSPISGHRSVSWYQQTPGQGLQFLFEYFSETQRNKGNFPGRFSGRQFSNSRSEMNVSTLELGDSALYLCASSIGLKAADTQYFGPGTRLTVL.

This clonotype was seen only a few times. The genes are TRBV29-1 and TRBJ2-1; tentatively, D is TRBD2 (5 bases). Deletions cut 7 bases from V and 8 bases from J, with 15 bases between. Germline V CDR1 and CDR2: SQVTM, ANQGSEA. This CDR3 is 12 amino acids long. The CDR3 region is CSAPEVGDEQFF. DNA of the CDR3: TGCAGCGCCCCTGAGGTCGGGGATGAGCAGTTCTTC.

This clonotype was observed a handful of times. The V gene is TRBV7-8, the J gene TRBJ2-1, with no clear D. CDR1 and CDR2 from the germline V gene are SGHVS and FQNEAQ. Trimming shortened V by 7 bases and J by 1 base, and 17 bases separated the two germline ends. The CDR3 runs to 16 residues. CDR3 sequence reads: CASIPSRVISYNEQFF. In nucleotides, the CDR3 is TGTGCCAGCATCCCCAGTCGGGTTATATCCTACAATGAGCAGTTCTTC.

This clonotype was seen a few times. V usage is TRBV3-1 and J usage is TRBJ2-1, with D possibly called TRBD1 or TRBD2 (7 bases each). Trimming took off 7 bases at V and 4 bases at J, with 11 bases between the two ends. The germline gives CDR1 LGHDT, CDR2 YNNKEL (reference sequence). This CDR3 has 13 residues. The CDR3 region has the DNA TGTGCCAGCACCAGGGGGGGGTACAATGAGCAGTTCTTC. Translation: CASTRGGYNEQFF.

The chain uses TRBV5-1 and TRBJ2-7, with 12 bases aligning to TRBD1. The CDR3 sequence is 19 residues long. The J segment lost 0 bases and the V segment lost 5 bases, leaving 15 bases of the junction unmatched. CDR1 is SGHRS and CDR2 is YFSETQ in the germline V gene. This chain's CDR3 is CASRYRDRGPSFSSYEQYF. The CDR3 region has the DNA TGCGCCAGCAGATACCGGGACAGGGGGCCGTCGTTCAGCTCCTACGAGCAGTACTTC.

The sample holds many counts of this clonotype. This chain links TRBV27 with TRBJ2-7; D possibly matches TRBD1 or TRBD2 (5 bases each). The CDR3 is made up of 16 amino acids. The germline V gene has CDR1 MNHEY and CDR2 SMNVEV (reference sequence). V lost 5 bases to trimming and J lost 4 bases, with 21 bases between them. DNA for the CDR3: TGTGCCAGCAGTATATATCCGGGACGGGATTCATACGAGCAGTACTTC. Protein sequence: CASSIYPGRDSYEQYF.

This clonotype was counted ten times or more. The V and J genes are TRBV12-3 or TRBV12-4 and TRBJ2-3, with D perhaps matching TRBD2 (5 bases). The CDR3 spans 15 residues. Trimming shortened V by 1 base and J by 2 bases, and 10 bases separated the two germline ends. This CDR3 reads CASSLVLRDTDTQYF. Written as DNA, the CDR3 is TGTGCCAGCAGTTTAGTTTTGAGGGACACAGATACGCAGTATTTT.

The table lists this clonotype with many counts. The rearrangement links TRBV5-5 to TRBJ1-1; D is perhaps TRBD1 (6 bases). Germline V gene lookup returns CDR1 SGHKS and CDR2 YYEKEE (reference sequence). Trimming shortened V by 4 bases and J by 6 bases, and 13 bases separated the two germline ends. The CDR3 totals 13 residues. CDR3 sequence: CASSQQQGAEAFF. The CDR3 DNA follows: TGTGCCAGCAGCCAACAACAGGGCGCTGAAGCTTTCTTT.

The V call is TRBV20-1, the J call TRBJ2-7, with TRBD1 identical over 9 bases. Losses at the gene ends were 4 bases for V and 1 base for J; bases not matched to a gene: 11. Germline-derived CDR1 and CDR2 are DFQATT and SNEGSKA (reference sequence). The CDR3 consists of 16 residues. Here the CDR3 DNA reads TGCAGTGCTAAGGGACAGGGTGGGGCCTATTCCTACGAGCAGTACTTC. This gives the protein CSAKGQGGAYSYEQYF.

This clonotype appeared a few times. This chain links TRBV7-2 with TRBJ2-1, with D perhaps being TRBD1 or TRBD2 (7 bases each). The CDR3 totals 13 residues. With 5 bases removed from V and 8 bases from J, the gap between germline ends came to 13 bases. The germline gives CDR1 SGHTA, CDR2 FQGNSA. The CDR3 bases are TGTGCCAGCAGCCCAGGGGGGGGGGATGAGCAGTTCTTC. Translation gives CASSPGGGDEQFF.

The CDR3 region has the DNA TGTGCCAGCAGTTGGGTAGCGGGGACCACAGATACGCAGTATTTT. Translating gives CASSWVAGTTDTQYF. V gene TRBV27 combines with J gene TRBJ2-3; 8 bases agree with TRBD2. CDR1 and CDR2 from the germline V gene are MNHEY and SMNVEV (reference sequence). Trimming removed 4 bases from V and 2 bases from J; junction bases left unmatched: 5. This CDR3 is built from 15 residues.

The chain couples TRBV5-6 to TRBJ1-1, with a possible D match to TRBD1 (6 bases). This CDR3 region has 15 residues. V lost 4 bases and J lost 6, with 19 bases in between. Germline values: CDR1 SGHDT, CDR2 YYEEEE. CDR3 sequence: CASSEEAGAGAEAFF. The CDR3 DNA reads TGTGCCAGCAGCGAAGAAGCGGGGGCTGGGGCTGAAGCTTTCTTT.

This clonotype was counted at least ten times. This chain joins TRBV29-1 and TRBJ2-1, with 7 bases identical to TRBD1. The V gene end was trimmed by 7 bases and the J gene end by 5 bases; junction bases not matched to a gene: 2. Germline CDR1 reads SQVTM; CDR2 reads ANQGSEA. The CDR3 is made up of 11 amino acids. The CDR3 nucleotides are TGCAGCGGGACAGGAGACAATGAGCAGTTCTTC. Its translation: CSGTGDNEQFF.

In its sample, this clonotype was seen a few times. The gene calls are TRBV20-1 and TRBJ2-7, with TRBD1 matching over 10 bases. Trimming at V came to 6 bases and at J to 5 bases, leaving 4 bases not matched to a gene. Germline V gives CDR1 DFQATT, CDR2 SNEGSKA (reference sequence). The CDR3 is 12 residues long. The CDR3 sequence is CSALGQGNEQYF. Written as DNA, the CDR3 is TGCAGTGCCCTGGGACAGGGGAACGAGCAGTACTTC.

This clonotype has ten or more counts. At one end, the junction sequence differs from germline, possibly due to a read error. CDR3 DNA sequence: TGTGCCAGCAGTCAAGCCCTTAGCGGGGCGGGTGAGCAGTTCTTC. Protein: CASSQALSGAGEQFF. The chain recombines TRBV2 with TRBJ2-1, with 8 bases matching TRBD2. CDR1 is SNHLY, CDR2 FYNNEI, per germline. The CDR3 is 15 residues long.